The 25 T cell receptor beta chains below all came from one sample that was sequenced in a study of blood T cell repertoires in COVID-19 (dated by TCRdb to about 2020). Libraries were built with the immunoSEQ multiplex PCR assay. TCRdb provides this immuneACCESS table in a form limited to in-frame rearrangements. Some clones are lacking; in checked studies, under half of them reflect an unresolved V gene, and why the rest are absent is not known. The sample table holds fewer than 200,000 clones, of which 80% to 95% were seen once. 0.5% to 0.65% of the sample lies in the top ten. Sequenced sample: peripheral blood. The receptor set was obtained from a middle-aged man with acute or convalescent COVID-19.

The chain employs TRBV27 and TRBJ2-7; D unclear. This CDR3 has 13 residues. V lost 2 bases and J 2 bases, leaving 7 bases between the germline ends. CDR1 and CDR2 from the germline V gene are MNHEY and SMNVEV (reference sequence). The CDR3 sequence: CASSLAPTYEQYF. CDR3 DNA: TGTGCCAGCAGTTTAGCGCCGACCTACGAGCAGTACTTC.

CDR3 bases: TGTGCCAGCAGTTCCGGGACAGGGTCCGGGGCCAACGTCCTGACTTTC. It is translated as CASSSGTGSGANVLTF. This sequence joins TRBV27 and TRBJ2-6; 9 bases match TRBD1. CDR1 MNHEY and CDR2 SMNVEV come from the germline V gene (reference sequence). This CDR3 has 16 residues. Unmatched junction bases numbered 5, after V lost 4 bases and J lost 4 bases.

V usage is TRBV27 and J usage is TRBJ2-2; unclear D gene. The CDR3 has 13 amino acids. The V gene's germline CDR1 is MNHEY and CDR2 SMNVEV (reference sequence). Trimming pared 2 bases from V and 6 bases from J, leaving 7 bases between. DNA for the CDR3: TGTGCCAGCAGTTTAATGCGTCCCGGGGAGCTGTTTTTT. Its protein is CASSLMRPGELFF.

This clone has a single count. The rearrangement joins TRBV10-1 to TRBJ2-3; 8 nucleotides match TRBD2. V lost 10 bases, J lost 2 bases, and 17 bases stayed unmatched. The CDR3 extends over 17 amino acids. Germline CDR1 reads WNHNN; CDR2 reads SYGVQD (reference sequence). The CDR3 loop reads CATPGTEAGVNTDTQYF. The CDR3 nucleotides read TGCGCCACCCCCGGAACCGAAGCGGGAGTGAACACAGATACGCAGTATTTT.

The chain carries TRBV2 and TRBJ1-6, with D maybe TRBD1 (5 bases). The length of the CDR3 is 16 residues. Trimming left V 6 bases short and J 0 bases short, with 12 bases between. Germline V lookup: CDR1 SNHLY, CDR2 FYNNEI. The CDR3 nucleotides are TGTGCCAGCAGCGGGGGGGATAGCTCCTATAATTCACCCCTCCACTTT. Its protein is CASSGGDSSYNSPLHF.

The V gene is TRBV7-8, the J gene TRBJ2-1; 9 bases line up with TRBD1. This CDR3 spans 15 amino acids. Trimming took 5 bases from V and 6 from J; bases not matched to a gene: 8. The germline CDR1 and CDR2 sequences are SGHVS and FQNEAQ. This CDR3 reads CASSQSGTGSNEQFF. Here the CDR3 DNA reads TGTGCCAGCAGCCAATCCGGGACAGGGTCCAATGAGCAGTTCTTC. Full variable domain (outside the CDR3, taken from reference TRBV7-8 and TRBJ2-1): GAGVSQSPRYKVAKRGQDVALRCDPISGHVSLFWYQQALGQGPEFLTYFQNEAQLDKSGLPSDRFFAERPEGSVSTLKIQRTQQEDSAVYLCASSQSGTGSNEQFFGPGTRLTVL.

The chain carries TRBV27 and TRBJ1-1; no reliable D call. The CDR3 consists of 13 residues. From germline, CDR1 is MNHEY and CDR2 SMNVEV (reference sequence). Trimming left V 3 bases short and J 2 bases short, with 7 bases between. The CDR3 protein is CASSFGGNTEAFF. The CDR3 DNA follows: TGTGCCAGCAGTTTTGGCGGAAACACTGAAGCTTTCTTT.

Note on this clone: A junction end diverges from the germline sequence, so it may reflect a read error. This sequence joins TRBV28 and TRBJ2-3; 10 nucleotides match TRBD2. Germline V gives CDR1 MDHEN, CDR2 SYDVKM. The CDR3 spans 16 residues. CDR3 sequence: CASSIWLAGAEDTQYF. The CDR3 DNA reads as TGTGCCAGCAGTATATGGCTAGCGGGGGCTGAGGATACGCAGTATTTT.

The chain carries TRBV19 and TRBJ2-1; a weak D match, TRBD2 (6 bases). V lost 4 bases and J 0 bases, leaving 10 bases between the germline ends. The CDR3 runs to 15 residues. Germline CDR1 reads LNHDA; CDR2 reads SQIVND (reference sequence). CDR3 residues: CASSTSVSSYNEQFF. In DNA form, the CDR3 reads TGTGCCAGTAGTACTAGCGTAAGCTCCTACAATGAGCAGTTCTTC. Variable domain in full (rest from reference TRBV19 and TRBJ2-1): DGGITQSPKYLFRKEGQNVTLSCEQNLNHDAMYWYRQDPGQGLRLIYYSQIVNDFQKGDIAEGYSVSREKKESFPLTVTSAQKNPTAFYLCASSTSVSSYNEQFFGPGTRLTVL.

The chain employs TRBV5-8 and TRBJ2-5, with 15 bases lining up with TRBD2. V shed 4 bases, J shed 3 bases, and the junction held 4 bases outside the gene matches. This CDR3 comprises 16 residues. Per the germline V gene, CDR1 is SGHTS and CDR2 is YDEGEE. CDR3 region: CASSLGTSGGKETQYF. In DNA, the CDR3 is TGTGCCAGCAGCCTCGGGACTAGCGGGGGGAAAGAGACCCAGTACTTC. Supplemented by reference TRBV5-8 and TRBJ2-5, the full variable domain reads EAGVTQSPTHLIKTRGQQATLRCSPISGHTSVYWYQQALGLGLQFLLWYDEGEERNRGNFPPRFSGRQFPNYSSELNVNALELEDSALYLCASSLGTSGGKETQYFGPGTRLLVL.

V usage is TRBV2 and J usage is TRBJ1-5, with a weak D call TRBD1 (5 bases). Looked up from germline, CDR1 is SNHLY and CDR2 is FYNNEI. The CDR3 spans 13 residues. The V gene lost 8 bases and the J gene lost 3 bases, with 11 bases spanning the gap. CDR3 protein: CASLGGTNQPQHF. In DNA, the CDR3 is TGTGCCAGCCTGGGGGGGACCAATCAGCCCCAGCATTTT. Full variable domain (remainder filled in from reference TRBV2 and TRBJ1-5): EPEVTQTPSHQVTQMGQEVILRCVPISNHLYFYWYRQILGQKVEFLVSFYNNEISEKSEIFDDQFSVERPDGSNFTLKIRSTKLEDSAMYFCASLGGTNQPQHFGDGTRLSIL.

The chain recombines TRBV7-8 with TRBJ2-2; no definite D call. The CDR3 sequence is 13 residues long. The germline gives CDR1 SGHVS, CDR2 FQNEAQ. Trimming removed 2 bases from V and 6 bases from J, with 7 bases in between. CDR3 DNA sequence: TGTGCCAGCAGCTTATATTCTTCCGGGGAGCTGTTTTTT. Translating gives CASSLYSSGELFF.

This clone was seen just once. The rearrangement joins TRBV4-1 to TRBJ2-3; 8 nucleotides agree with TRBD2. The V and J ends lost 1 base and 6 bases, in that order; junction bases with no gene match: 9. The CDR3 has 16 residues. Germline CDR1 MGHRA, CDR2 YSYEKL. This chain's CDR3 is CASSQAPGLETDTQYF. The CDR3 nucleotides are TGCGCCAGCAGCCAAGCTCCGGGACTAGAAACGGATACGCAGTATTTT.

This rearrangement joins TRBV12-3 or TRBV12-4 to TRBJ1-1; D not certain. This CDR3 is built from 13 residues. V shed 6 bases and J shed 8 bases, with 16 bases lying between them. The CDR3 DNA reads as TGTGCCAGCAGCCCAGACCAGGAACGGGAAGCTTTCTTT. This gives the protein CASSPDQEREAFF.

The chain is built from TRBV27 and TRBJ2-7; a weak D match, TRBD2 (6 bases). This CDR3 contains 14 residues. Germline V gene data show CDR1 as MNHEY and CDR2 as SMNVEV (reference sequence). Trimming removed 6 bases from V and 1 base from J, with 13 bases in between. CDR3 DNA: TGTGCCAGCAGATACCGCGGGGCGTCCTACGAGCAGTACTTC. It translates to CASRYRGASYEQYF.

This clone was seen just once. The V call is TRBV27, the J call TRBJ2-1; 7 nucleotides line up with TRBD2. This CDR3 comprises 14 residues. Losses at the gene ends were 3 bases for V and 7 bases for J; bases not matched to a gene: 6. Germline V CDR1 and CDR2: MNHEY, SMNVEV (reference sequence). The CDR3 here is CASSFGGVGNEQFF. The CDR3 DNA is TGTGCCAGCAGTTTTGGGGGGGTTGGTAATGAGCAGTTCTTC.

J is TRBJ2-7 and V is TRBV6-2 or TRBV6-3; D unclear. The CDR3 spans 13 residues. V was shortened by 2 bases and J by 1 base, with 6 bases between the two germline ends. Germline V gene data show CDR1 as MNHEY and CDR2 as SVGEGT. CDR3 protein: CASSYSRSYEQYV. The DNA of the CDR3 is TGTGCCAGCAGTTACAGCAGGTCCTACGAGCAGTACGTC.

This rearrangement joins TRBV4-1 to TRBJ1-3; D ambiguous. With 1 base removed from V and 1 base from J, the gap between germline ends came to 8 bases. CDR3 length: 15 residues. The germline V gene has CDR1 MGHRA and CDR2 YSYEKL. CDR3 DNA sequence: TGCGCCAGCAGCCAAGGTCACACGTCTGGAAACACCATATATTTT. Translated, it gives CASSQGHTSGNTIYF.

J is TRBJ1-4 and V is TRBV7-9; D not certain. The V gene's germline CDR1 is SEHNR and CDR2 FQNEAQ (reference sequence). This CDR3 region has 15 residues. V lost 4 bases and J 8 bases, leaving 17 bases between the germline ends. The CDR3 sequence is CASSSLQSTYEKLFF. As DNA, the CDR3 is TGTGCCAGCAGCTCTCTACAGTCAACTTACGAAAAACTGTTTTTT.

V and J are TRBV19 and TRBJ1-1; D is perhaps TRBD1 (5 bases). There are 12 residues in the CDR3. Germline V gene lookup returns CDR1 LNHDA and CDR2 SQIVND (reference sequence). Trimming shortened V by 3 bases and J by 6 bases, and 8 bases separated the two germline ends. CDR3 in amino acids: CASSMGGAEAFF. CDR3 nucleotides: TGTGCCAGTAGTATGGGGGGGGCTGAAGCTTTCTTT.

Turning to this clone: This CDR3 is also generated by other DNA sequences in the sample. The V and J genes are TRBV3-1 (or the pseudogene TRBV3-2) and TRBJ1-4; D not resolved. The CDR3 length is 12 residues. V lost 3 bases, J lost 8 bases, and 7 bases lay in between. The V gene's germline CDR1 is LGHDT and CDR2 YNNKEL (reference sequence). The CDR3 loop is CASSQAGEKLFF. In DNA form, the CDR3 reads TGTGCCAGCAGCCAGGCGGGGGAAAAACTGTTTTTT.

This sequence joins TRBV7-2 and TRBJ2-5; 13 bases fit TRBD2. V lost 5 bases to trimming and J lost 4 bases; unmatched junction nucleotides: 10. From germline, CDR1 is SGHTA and CDR2 FQGNSA. The CDR3 totals 17 residues. This CDR3 is CASSRPTSGGASETQYF. CDR3 nucleotides: TGTGCCAGCAGCCGCCCTACTAGCGGGGGGGCCTCAGAGACCCAGTACTTC.

The chain combines TRBV2 with TRBJ2-1, with D hard to call. There are 11 residues in the CDR3. Per the germline V gene, CDR1 is SNHLY and CDR2 is FYNNEI. Trimming cost V 9 bases and J 4 bases, with 7 bases left between them. The CDR3 region is CASSSYNEQFF. DNA of the CDR3: TGTGCCAGTTCCAGTTACAATGAGCAGTTCTTC. The full variable domain, completed using reference TRBV2 and TRBJ2-1, is EPEVTQTPSHQVTQMGQEVILRCVPISNHLYFYWYRQILGQKVEFLVSFYNNEISEKSEIFDDQFSVERPDGSNFTLKIRSTKLEDSAMYFCASSSYNEQFFGPGTRLTVL.

This chain uses TRBV10-3 with TRBJ1-2, with 8 bases lining up with TRBD1. The V and J ends lost 6 bases and 8 bases, in that order; junction bases with no gene match: 5. The CDR3 spans 12 residues. The germline V gene encodes CDR1 ENHRY and CDR2 SYGVKD. The CDR3 loop reads CAIRRTGFGYTF. DNA for the CDR3: TGTGCCATCAGAAGGACAGGGTTCGGCTACACCTTC.

The CDR3 DNA is TGTGCCACCAGCAGAGGGAAGGGACAGGAACCATTTTTTAACTATGGCTACACCTTC. Its translation: CATSRGKGQEPFFNYGYTF. This chain links TRBV15 with TRBJ1-2; 8 bases fit TRBD1. The V segment lost 1 base and the J segment 1 base; nucleotides outside the gene matches: 14. In germline, CDR1 is LNHNV, CDR2 YYDKDF (reference sequence). CDR3 length: 19 residues.